Listed here is a single T cell receptor beta chain. This record belongs to a study of CD8 T cells in Susac syndrome. The CDR3 has 17 amino acids. Germline V gene data show CDR1 as SGHNT and CDR2 as YYREEE (reference sequence). V lost 0 bases, J lost 0 bases, and 10 bases lay in between. Reverse transcription of roughly 0.45 to 1 ug RNA used random hexamers. MiXCR, applied by TCRdb to the immunoSEQ multiplex PCR reads, yields one record per CDR3 protein. The sample includes about 150,000 distinct CDR3 sequences, approximately 94% of them seen just once. The chain is built from TRBV5-4 and TRBJ2-6; D is unresolved. What was sequenced was CD4+ T cells from PBMCs. The sequence was obtained from a human donor with Susac syndrome. In nucleotides, the CDR3 is TGTGCCAGCAGCTTGGCCGGTGCCTTCTCTGGGGCCAACGTCCTGACTTTC. It specifies CASSLAGAFSGANVLTF.